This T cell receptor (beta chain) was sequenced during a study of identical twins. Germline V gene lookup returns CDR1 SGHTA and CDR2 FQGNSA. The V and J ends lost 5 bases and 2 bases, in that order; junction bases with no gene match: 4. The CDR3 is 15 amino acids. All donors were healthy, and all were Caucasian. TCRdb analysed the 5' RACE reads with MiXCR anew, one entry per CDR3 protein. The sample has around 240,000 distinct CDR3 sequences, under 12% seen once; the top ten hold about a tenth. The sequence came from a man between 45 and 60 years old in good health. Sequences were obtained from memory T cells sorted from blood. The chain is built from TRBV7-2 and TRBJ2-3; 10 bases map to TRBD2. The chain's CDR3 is CASSTTSGDTDTQYF. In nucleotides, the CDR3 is TGTGCCAGCAGCACAACTAGCGGGGACACAGATACGCAGTATTTT. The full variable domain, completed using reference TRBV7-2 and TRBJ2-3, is GAGVSQSPSNKVTEKGKDVELRCDPISGHTALYWYRQSLGQGLEFLIYFQGNSAPDKSGLPSDRFSAERTGGSVSTLTIQRTQQEDSAVYLCASSTTSGDTDTQYFGPGTRLTVL.